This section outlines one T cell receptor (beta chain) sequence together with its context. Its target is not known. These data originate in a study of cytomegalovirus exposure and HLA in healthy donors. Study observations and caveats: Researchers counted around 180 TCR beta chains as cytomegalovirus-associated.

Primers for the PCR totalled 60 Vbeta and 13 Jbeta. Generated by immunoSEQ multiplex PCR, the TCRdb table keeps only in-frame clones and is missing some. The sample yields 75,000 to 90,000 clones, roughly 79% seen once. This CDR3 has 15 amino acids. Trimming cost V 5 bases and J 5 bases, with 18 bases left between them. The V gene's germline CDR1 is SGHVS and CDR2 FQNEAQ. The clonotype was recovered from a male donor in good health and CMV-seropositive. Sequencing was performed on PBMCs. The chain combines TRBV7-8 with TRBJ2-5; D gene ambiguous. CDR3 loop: CASSPGLRLEETQYF. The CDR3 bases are TGTGCCAGCAGCCCCGGCCTCAGACTGGAGGAGACCCAGTACTTC. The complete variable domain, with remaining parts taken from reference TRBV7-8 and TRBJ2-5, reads GAGVSQSPRYKVAKRGQDVALRCDPISGHVSLFWYQQALGQGPEFLTYFQNEAQLDKSGLPSDRFFAERPEGSVSTLKIQRTQQEDSAVYLCASSPGLRLEETQYFGPGTRLLVL.